This entry concerns a single T cell receptor beta chain. These data come from a study of STAT5B mutations in CD4+ large granular lymphocyte leukemia. Germline CDR1 and CDR2: MNHEY and SMNVEV (reference sequence). The CDR3 runs 15 residues. V shed 4 bases and J 5 bases; nucleotides not matched to a gene: 4. Only in-frame clones appear in the TCRdb table, and some are missing; sequencing was by immunoSEQ multiplex PCR. The profile shows roughly 30,000 clones, 70% to 90% of them singletons. The TCR comes from a human donor in good health. V gene TRBV27 combines with J gene TRBJ2-1; 11 bases agree with TRBD2. The specimen was CD4+ T cells from blood buffy coats. The CDR3 nucleotides read TGTGCCAGCAGTTCGAGACTAGCGGGGCACAATGAGCAGTTCTTC. Amino acid sequence: CASSSRLAGHNEQFF.